These 13 T cell receptor beta chains were all obtained from the same sample, sequenced in a study of type 1 regulatory T cells. No antigen has been assigned to these receptors. TCRdb used MiXCR to reprocess the reads, holding one entry per CDR3 protein. The sample shows some 15,000 distinct CDR3 sequences, 12% to 15% of them seen only once. Material: cultured T cells, either the whole culture or a sorted T cell fraction (not recorded which). The receptors shown here come from a human donor in good health.

Ten or more counts support this clonotype. This sequence joins TRBV5-1 and TRBJ2-3; no definite D call. In germline, CDR1 is SGHRS, CDR2 YFSETQ. The ends were cut back, 0 bases at V and 5 bases at J, with 4 bases in the middle. The CDR3 totals 12 residues. CDR3 amino acids: CASSLAQDTQYF. CDR3 nucleotides: TGCGCCAGCAGCTTGGCCCAAGATACGCAGTATTTT.

The chain has TRBV7-2 and TRBJ2-7; D might be TRBD2 (5 bases). V was trimmed by 5 bases and J by 7 bases, leaving 18 bases between them. Germline-derived CDR1 and CDR2 are SGHTA and FQGNSA. This CDR3 region has 14 residues. The CDR3 reads CASSISPITGEQYF. The CDR3 DNA sequence: TGTGCCAGCAGCATTTCCCCGATAACGGGGGAGCAGTACTTC.

This clonotype is deemed medium-sized (0.01 to 0.1%). The chain links TRBV6-1 to TRBJ1-5; D may be TRBD1 (5 bases). Germline values: CDR1 MNHNS, CDR2 SASEGT. Trimming took 6 bases from V and 0 from J, leaving 6 bases between them. This CDR3 is 13 amino acids long. CDR3 nucleotides: TGTGCCAGCAGCAGGGATAGCAATCAGCCCCAGCATTTT. Its translation is CASSRDSNQPQHF.

Judged by abundance, this clonotype is medium-sized. A read error may account for a junction end that differs from germline. The genes are TRBV12-3 or TRBV12-4 and TRBJ2-7, with TRBD2 matching 13 bases. This CDR3 has 14 residues. As DNA, the CDR3 is TGTGCCAGCAGACGGACTAGCGGGGGTTCTGGGGTGGACTTC. Translation: CASRRTSGGSGVDF.

This clonotype was detected many times. The V and J genes are TRBV3-1 and TRBJ2-5; D gene ambiguous. The CDR3 runs to 12 residues. Germline V gene lookup returns CDR1 LGHDT and CDR2 YNNKEL (reference sequence). V was pared by 5 bases and J by 7 bases, with 11 bases between. The CDR3 DNA is TGTGCCAGCAGCAGGCAAGGTCGGACCCAGTACTTC. Translation gives CASSRQGRTQYF.

This clonotype turned up a few times. The rearrangement joins TRBV5-1 to TRBJ1-1; no clear D gene. V lost 5 bases to trimming and J lost 0 bases, with 11 bases between them. In germline, CDR1 is SGHRS, CDR2 YFSETQ. The CDR3 runs 14 residues. The CDR3 DNA is TGCGCCAGCAGGCTCAGCTCATTGAACACTGAAGCTTTCTTT. Translation: CASRLSSLNTEAFF.

This clonotype is medium-sized. V and J are TRBV4-3 and TRBJ1-4; D may be TRBD1 (6 bases). Trimming took 4 bases from V and 8 from J, leaving 14 bases between them. The CDR3 loop spans 14 amino acids. Germline V gene sequence: CDR1 LGHNA, CDR2 YSLEER. The CDR3 spells CASSLNRVDEKLFF. Written as DNA, the CDR3 is TGCGCCAGCAGCCTCAACAGGGTAGACGAAAAACTGTTTTTT.

The sample holds many counts of this clonotype. The CDR3 nucleotides are TGCGCCAGCAGCCCCCGGACTAGCGGGGGTTATACGCAGTATTTT. It yields the protein CASSPRTSGGYTQYF. The chain joins TRBV5-1 to TRBJ2-3, with 13 positions matching TRBD2. Per the germline V gene, CDR1 is SGHRS and CDR2 is YFSETQ. The CDR3 has 15 residues. J was trimmed by 7 bases and V by 4 bases; bases with no gene match: 6.

This clonotype showed up just a few times. The chain links TRBV18 to TRBJ2-5, with 7 bases matching TRBD1. The V and J ends lost 3 bases and 5 bases, in that order; junction bases with no gene match: 9. Germline assignment: CDR1 KGHSH and CDR2 LQKENI. This CDR3 has 15 residues. DNA for the CDR3: TGTGCCAGCTCACCTACGACAGGGTCGGGGGAGACCCAGTACTTC. It yields the protein CASSPTTGSGETQYF.

This clonotype was seen at least ten times. The rearrangement joins TRBV20-1 to TRBJ2-2, with 7 nucleotides matching TRBD2. From germline, CDR1 is DFQATT and CDR2 SNEGSKA (reference sequence). The CDR3 loop spans 14 amino acids. The V segment lost 4 bases and the J segment 6 bases; nucleotides outside the gene matches: 8. The CDR3 here is CSAMGGSSAGELFF. CDR3 bases: TGCAGTGCTATGGGCGGGAGTAGCGCCGGGGAGCTGTTTTTT.

This clonotype was observed many times. V and J are TRBV7-3 and TRBJ2-1; 7 bases agree with TRBD2. Losses at the gene ends were 5 bases for V and 4 bases for J; bases not matched to a gene: 8. The CDR3 totals 15 residues. Germline loops: CDR1 SGHTA, CDR2 FQGTGA. This CDR3 is CASSPSRGGYNEQFF. CDR3 bases: TGTGCCAGCAGCCCCTCTCGCGGGGGTTACAATGAGCAGTTCTTC.

In this sample, this clonotype turned up many times. This sequence joins TRBV2 and TRBJ2-2; 9 bases are shared with TRBD1. Germline CDR1 is SNHLY and CDR2 is FYNNEI. This CDR3 region has 18 residues. Losses at the gene ends were 4 bases for V and 3 bases for J; bases not matched to a gene: 12. The CDR3: CASSGAWVGQGDTGELFF. CDR3 in DNA: TGTGCCAGCAGTGGAGCTTGGGTGGGACAGGGAGACACCGGGGAGCTGTTTTTT.

The sample holds many counts of this clonotype. The rearrangement joins TRBV29-1 to TRBJ2-5; tentative D call: TRBD1 (5 bases). Germline CDR1 is SQVTM and CDR2 is ANQGSEA. The CDR3 loop spans 12 amino acids. Trimming cost V 7 bases and J 4 bases, with 13 bases left between them. This CDR3 reads CSGERQSETQYF. For the CDR3, the DNA is TGCAGCGGGGAAAGACAGTCAGAGACCCAGTACTTC.